This entry lists 4 T cell receptor beta chains sequenced from one sample in a study of cytomegalovirus exposure and HLA in healthy donors. In the PCR, 60 Vbeta and 13 Jbeta primers were used. Assay used: immunoSEQ multiplex PCR; TCRdb lists only in-frame clones, some missing. The data show 120,000 or so clones, with roughly 80% seen just once and about 1.8% held by the top ten. The source material was PBMCs. All receptors come from a man between 18 and 29 years old in good health and CMV-seronegative.

The chain's CDR3 is CASSPWATSGVYNEQFF. The CDR3 DNA sequence: TGTGCCAGCAGCCCTTGGGCGACTAGCGGGGTATACAATGAGCAGTTCTTC. The J gene is TRBJ2-1, the V gene TRBV14, with 11 bases fitting TRBD2. Germline loops: CDR1 SGHDN, CDR2 FVKESK. Trimming at V came to 4 bases and at J to 4 bases, leaving 9 bases not matched to a gene. The length of the CDR3 is 17 residues.

The V gene is TRBV6-5, the J gene TRBJ2-7; no clear D gene. CDR3 size: 11 residues. Trimming pared 3 bases from V and 3 bases from J, leaving 3 bases between. Germline V lookup: CDR1 MNHEY, CDR2 SVGAGI. The CDR3, as DNA: TGTGCCAGCAGTTATCGCTACGAGCAGTACTTC. It translates to CASSYRYEQYF.

This clone showed up just a few times. The chain is built from TRBV7-9 and TRBJ2-7, with TRBD1 identical over 7 bases. The CDR3 has 17 residues. Germline values: CDR1 SEHNR, CDR2 FQNEAQ (reference sequence). Losses at the gene ends were 2 bases for V and 1 base for J; bases not matched to a gene: 11. The CDR3 DNA reads TGTGCCAGCAGCTTATCCTTTCGGGGACAGCGGTCCTACGAGCAGTACTTC. Its protein product is CASSLSFRGQRSYEQYF.

The chain carries TRBV6-5 and TRBJ1-2, with no clear D. Germline V gives CDR1 MNHEY, CDR2 SVGAGI. With 8 bases removed from V and 1 base from J, the gap between germline ends came to 11 bases. This CDR3 spans 13 amino acids. This CDR3 is CASYSQSNYGYTF. The CDR3 DNA follows: TGTGCCAGCTATTCACAGAGTAACTATGGCTACACCTTC.